A selection of T cell receptor beta chains follows, all from one sample in a study of glioma-infiltrating T cells after dendritic cell vaccination. Clones were sequenced by immunoSEQ multiplex PCR, and TCRdb holds only the in-frame ones, with some missing. The repertoire holds about 99,000 clones, with approximately 80% as singletons. This specimen was blood, taken before dendritic cell vaccination. The source is a human donor with glioblastoma. Both conserved end residues are part of each CDR3. The D gene is left open where the match is weak. Clone size is shown for a subset of rows, as once, few, many or a class of expanded clone.

TRBJ2-7	TRBV4-1	-	TRBD2	TGCGCCAGCAGCCCGGGGGGGGGCTCCTACGAGCAGTACTTC	CASSPGGGSYEQYF
TRBJ1-4	TRBV2	-	TRBD1	TGTGCCAGCAGCCGGGACAGGCGGTTGGAAAAACTGTTTTTT	CASSRDRRLEKLFF
TRBJ2-1	TRBV28	-	-	TGTGCCAGCAGCCTCTTCTATCGGCAGTTCTTC	CASSLFYRQFF
TRBJ2-5	TRBV7-8	-	-	TGTGCCAGCAGCCCAAGGGGTAAATCGGAGACCCAGTACTTC	CASSPRGKSETQYF
TRBJ2-1	TRBV7-9	-	TRBD2	TGTGCCAGCAGCCGCCCCCAGCGGGGGGGCTACAATGAGCAGTTCTTC	CASSRPQRGGYNEQFF
TRBJ2-5	TRBV5-4	few	TRBD1	TGTGCCAGCAGCTTGTTACAGGGGGAGACCCAGTACTTC	CASSLLQGETQYF
TRBJ1-2	TRBV9	-	TRBD1	TGTGCCAGCAACCAGGGGGACACCGACTATGGCTACACCTTC	CASNQGDTDYGYTF
TRBJ2-1	TRBV4-3	-	-	TGCGCCAGCAGCCAAGAATCCGGCTCCTACAATGAGCAGTTCTTC	CASSQESGSYNEQFF
TRBJ2-5	TRBV5-1	-	-	TGCGCCAGCAGCTCCGATGCGGATCAAGAGACCCAGTACTTC	CASSSDADQETQYF
TRBJ2-5	TRBV29-1	-	-	TGCAGCGTTGGGGGGCTAGAGACCCAGTACTTC	CSVGGLETQYF
TRBJ1-2	TRBV6-5	-	-	TGTGCCAGCAGCCCTCAGGGTACTTACTATGGCTACACCTTC	CASSPQGTYYGYTF
TRBJ2-1	TRBV15	-	-	TGTGCCACCAGACACAGGGGACTCGGGCTCTATGAGCAGTTCTTC	CATRHRGLGLYEQFF
TRBJ2-3	TRBV27	-	TRBD1	TGTGCCAGCAGTTCTCTCGGGACAGGGATGGGGACAGATACGCAGTATTTT	CASSSLGTGMGTDTQYF
TRBJ2-1	TRBV11-3	-	-	TGTGCCAGCAGCTCCAGGACAGAGTTAGAGCAGTTCTTC	CASSSRTELEQFF
TRBJ2-5	TRBV9	-	TRBD2	TGTGCCAGCAGCCCAGGGGTAGCGGGGGGCGAGACCCAGTACTTC	CASSPGVAGGETQYF
TRBJ1-2	TRBV5-5	-	TRBD1	TGTGCCAGCAGCTCGACAGGGGGCCCGTACTTTAACTATGGCTACACCTTC	CASSSTGGPYFNYGYTF
TRBJ2-2	TRBV5-1	-	-	TGCGCCAGCAGCTCCCGAGGGGGGGACACCGGGGAGCTGTTTTTT	CASSSRGGDTGELFF
TRBJ1-4	TRBV7-2	-	-	TGTGCCAGCGGCTTGGGGGGGAGGGCTAATGAAAAACTGTTTTTT	CASGLGGRANEKLFF
TRBJ1-2	TRBV19	-	-	TGTGCCAGTAGTAGGGCACCAAGCGGATATGGCTACACCTTC	CASSRAPSGYGYTF
TRBJ2-7	TRBV30	-	-	TGTGCCTGGAGTGTAGGACTCGACGAGCAGTACTTC	CAWSVGLDEQYF
TRBJ1-4	TRBV5-1	-	-	TGCGCCAGCAGCTTGACTCGGGTTGCAACTAATGAAAAACTGTTTTTT	CASSLTRVATNEKLFF
TRBJ1-5	TRBV10-3	-	-	TGTGCCATCAACAGGGACCGAAATTCGCCCCAGCATTTT	CAINRDRNSPQHF
TRBJ1-4	TRBV5-1	-	-	TGCGCCAGCAGCCCTTATGAACAGGCGGGGGGTGAAAAACTGTTTTTT	CASSPYEQAGGEKLFF
TRBJ1-2	TRBV19	-	TRBD1	TGTGCCAGTAGTTCAATGACAGGGGGCGCCTATGGCTACACCTTC	CASSSMTGGAYGYTF
TRBJ2-2	TRBV18	-	TRBD2	TGTGCCAGCTCACCCTGGGGGCTAGCGGGGGCCCTGAACACCGGGGAGCTGTTTTTT	CASSPWGLAGALNTGELFF
TRBJ1-6	TRBV9	once	-	TGTGCCAGCCAACCAGGGGAGTATTCACCCCTCCACTTT	CASQPGEYSPLHF
TRBJ1-1	TRBV11-2	-	-	TGTGCCAGCAGGTCTCCTGGCAGAAACACTGAAGCTTTCTTT	CASRSPGRNTEAFF
TRBJ2-1	TRBV7-8	-	TRBD2	TGTGCCAGCAGCTTCGGTAGCGGGGGGTCCTACAATGAGCAGTTCTTC	CASSFGSGGSYNEQFF
TRBJ2-3	TRBV11-2	-	TRBD1	TGTGCCAGCAGCGAAGGACAGGGTAGAGATACGCAGTATTTT	CASSEGQGRDTQYF
TRBJ1-6	TRBV7-9	-	TRBD1	TGTGCCAGCAGTATAACAGGGGATAATTCACCCCTCCACTTT	CASSITGDNSPLHF
TRBJ2-1	TRBV5-1	once	TRBD1	TGCGCCAGCAGTTTACAACCGGGACAGGGGGCAAGTGAGCAGTTCTTC	CASSLQPGQGASEQFF
TRBJ2-7	TRBV7-2	-	TRBD1	TGTGCCAGCAGCTATCAGGGGGCTGGGGAGCAGTACTTC	CASSYQGAGEQYF
TRBJ1-1	TRBV11-3	-	TRBD1	TGTGCCAGCAGCTTAGAAGGGACAGCGAACACTGAAGCTTTCTTT	CASSLEGTANTEAFF
TRBJ1-2	TRBV5-1	once	-	TGCGCCAGCAGCTTGGTAGGGGTCGGCGGCTACACCTTC	CASSLVGVGGYTF
TRBJ1-6	TRBV7-9	few	TRBD1	TGTGCCAGCAGCTTAAGGACAGGGGGAAATTCACCCCTCCACTTT	CASSLRTGGNSPLHF
TRBJ2-2	TRBV7-9	-	TRBD2	TGTGCCAGCATCCCAGCGGGGGTTTCCGGGGAGCTGTTTTTT	CASIPAGVSGELFF
TRBJ1-4	TRBV6-1	-	TRBD1	TGTGCCAGCAGGACAGGGGGCGAGAGCGAAAAACTGTTTTTT	CASRTGGESEKLFF
TRBJ2-5	TRBV2	-	TRBD2	TGTGCCAGCAGTGCAAGTAGCGGGGGGAGGGGGACCCAGTACTTC	CASSASSGGRGTQYF
TRBJ1-4	TRBV2	-	TRBD1	TGTGCCAGCAGTCGCGGGACAGGGGATGAAAAACTGTTTTTT	CASSRGTGDEKLFF
TRBJ2-4	TRBV7-9	once	TRBD1	TGTGCCAGCAGCTTAGCGTATACAGGGGACCTAAAAAACATTCAGTACTTC	CASSLAYTGDLKNIQYF
TRBJ1-2	TRBV19	-	-	TGTGCCAGTAGTATAGGTAGTGCATCTAACTATGGCTACACCTTC	CASSIGSASNYGYTF
TRBJ2-7	TRBV7-2	-	TRBD2	TGTGCCAGCAGCTTAGACACTAGCGGGGGGGAGCAGTACTTC	CASSLDTSGGEQYF
TRBJ1-1	TRBV7-2	-	-	TGTGCCAGCAGCTTAGGGGGGGTGAACACTGAAGCTTTCTTT	CASSLGGVNTEAFF
TRBJ1-3	TRBV6-1	few	TRBD1	TGTGCCAGCAGTGCAGTAGGGGGCCGTGACACCATATATTTT	CASSAVGGRDTIYF